These 18 T cell receptor beta chains share one sample of origin, sequenced in a study of radiation and T cells in renal cell carcinoma (TCRdb year 2020). Library preparation employed the immunoSEQ multiplex PCR assay. TCRdb took this table from immuneACCESS and kept in-frame rearrangements with V and J called. Such tables lack part of the clones; where checked against another copy, unresolved V genes explain under half of the gap, and the rest is unexplained. The table for this sample lists 140,000 or so clones; about 86% of them were counted only once. The ten largest clones take up less than 20% of the sample. Taken with the paper, the label for time point translates to: blood 4 weeks post-SBRT, at nephrectomy. The sample's treatment or condition label is to be understood as: 15 Gy SBRT to primary tumor, nephrectomy 4 weeks later. Specimen: blood, collected from a patient whose treatment included radiotherapy and nephrectomy. The receptors come from a woman in her fifties or sixties with renal cell carcinoma.

The chain is built from TRBV7-8 and TRBJ2-3, with D perhaps TRBD1 or TRBD2 (5 bases each). The V end was cut by 5 bases, the J end by 4 bases, with 25 bases between. The CDR3 has 18 amino acids. Germline CDR1 and CDR2: SGHVS and FQNEAQ. CDR3 in DNA: TGTGCCAGCAGCACTCGAGTACCGGGGCCGAAGTTCGCAGATACGCAGTATTTT. Translated, it gives CASSTRVPGPKFADTQYF.

This clone was observed many times. The chain is built from TRBV9 and TRBJ1-2, with D hard to call. The V and J ends lost 4 bases and 3 bases respectively, with 10 bases between them. CDR1 and CDR2 from the germline V gene are SGDLS and YYNGEE. The CDR3 totals 13 residues. The CDR3 DNA is TGTGCCAGCAGCCCCGGAAAGCACTATGGCTACACCTTC. Amino acids: CASSPGKHYGYTF.

V usage is TRBV18 and J usage is TRBJ1-1; D is uncertain. This CDR3 region has 14 residues. Trimming cost V 5 bases and J 2 bases, with 12 bases left between them. Germline CDR1 and CDR2: KGHSH and LQKENI. CDR3 region: CASSAEPENTEAFF. DNA for the CDR3: TGTGCCAGCTCAGCGGAGCCCGAAAACACTGAAGCTTTCTTT.

This sequence joins TRBV11-2 and TRBJ2-1; 7 bases map to TRBD2. Germline V CDR1 and CDR2: SGHAT, FQNNGV. This CDR3 contains 12 residues. With 6 bases clipped from V and 9 bases from J, the junction kept 5 bases outside the gene matches. In DNA, the CDR3 is TGTGCCAGCAGACCTCCGGGGGGTGAGCAGTTCTTC. Its translation is CASRPPGGEQFF.

The chain is built from TRBV11-2 and TRBJ1-3, with TRBD1 matching 7 bases. The V segment lost 3 bases and the J segment 6 bases; nucleotides outside the gene matches: 20. The germline gives CDR1 SGHAT, CDR2 FQNNGV. The CDR3 consists of 19 residues. The CDR3 loop reads CASSFILAEGQSNENTIYF. The DNA of the CDR3 is TGTGCCAGCAGCTTTATTCTGGCTGAGGGACAGAGCAATGAAAACACCATATATTTT.

V is TRBV4-1 and J is TRBJ2-2; TRBD2 matches 9 bases. CDR1 and CDR2 (germline): MGHRA, YSYEKL. This CDR3 has 20 residues. The V segment lost 0 bases and the J segment 7 bases; nucleotides outside the gene matches: 18. CDR3 sequence: CASSQDSGAAAGGPSGELFF. CDR3 DNA: TGCGCCAGCAGCCAAGATAGCGGAGCCGCGGCGGGAGGGCCCAGCGGGGAGCTGTTTTTT.

This clone was seen just once. The rearrangement uses TRBV7-2 and TRBJ2-5; perhaps TRBD2 as D (6 bases). The V end was cut by 4 bases, the J end by 3 bases, with 12 bases between. Looked up from germline, CDR1 is SGHTA and CDR2 is FQGNSA. The CDR3 consists of 14 residues. CDR3 nucleotide sequence: TGTGCCAGCAGCTCGACACGGAGGGAAGAGACCCAGTACTTC. Protein sequence: CASSSTRREETQYF. Combining the CDR3 with reference TRBV7-2 and TRBJ2-5 gives the whole variable domain GAGVSQSPSNKVTEKGKDVELRCDPISGHTALYWYRQSLGQGLEFLIYFQGNSAPDKSGLPSDRFSAERTGGSVSTLTIQRTQQEDSAVYLCASSSTRREETQYFGPGTRLLVL.

The chain recombines TRBV28 with TRBJ1-5; D possibly corresponds to TRBD1 (6 bases). This CDR3 comprises 16 residues. V lost 5 bases and J 2 bases, leaving 16 bases between the germline ends. From germline, CDR1 is MDHEN and CDR2 SYDVKM. This CDR3 reads CASSLPQGRGNQPQHF. For the CDR3, the DNA is TGTGCCAGCAGTCTACCACAGGGACGTGGCAATCAGCCCCAGCATTTT.

V usage is TRBV10-2 and J usage is TRBJ1-1; maybe TRBD1 (5 bases). The V end lost 2 bases, the J end lost 3 bases, and 10 bases lay between the germline ends. This CDR3 is built from 14 residues. The germline V gene encodes CDR1 WSHSY and CDR2 SAAADI. DNA for the CDR3: TGCGCCAGCAGTGAGGCACAGGAGTACACTGAAGCTTTCTTT. Protein product: CASSEAQEYTEAFF.

The V gene is TRBV18, the J gene TRBJ1-4, with D uncertain. Trimming stripped 3 bases from V and 1 base from J, with 6 bases between. Germline loops: CDR1 KGHSH, CDR2 LQKENI. The CDR3 totals 14 residues. The CDR3 sequence is CASSPDRTNEKLFF. CDR3 nucleotide sequence: TGTGCCAGCTCACCGGACCGAACTAATGAAAAACTGTTTTTT.

This chain uses TRBV5-1 with TRBJ2-2; TRBD2 agrees at 7 bases. The CDR3 is 14 amino acids. Germline loops: CDR1 SGHRS, CDR2 YFSETQ. V was pared by 7 bases and J by 3 bases, with 6 bases of the junction left unmatched. The DNA of the CDR3 is TGCGCCAGCCGAATAGCGGGTGACACCGGGGAGCTGTTTTTT. Amino acid sequence: CASRIAGDTGELFF.

This clone was recorded a few times. V gene TRBV6-1 combines with J gene TRBJ1-5; D may be TRBD1 (6 bases). The CDR3 loop spans 16 amino acids. Per germline, CDR1 MNHNS and CDR2 SASEGT. Trimming cost V 0 bases and J 4 bases, with 13 bases left between them. CDR3 region: CASSEALIRGNQPQHF. CDR3 in DNA: TGTGCCAGCAGTGAAGCGCTTATCAGGGGAAATCAGCCCCAGCATTTT.

The V gene is TRBV5-5, the J gene TRBJ2-1; the match to TRBD2 covers 8 bases. Germline V CDR1 and CDR2: SGHKS, YYEKEE (reference sequence). J gave up 7 bases and V 4 bases, and 10 bases lay outside the gene matches. The CDR3 runs 15 residues. CDR3 residues: CASSHEREYWNEQFF. DNA for the CDR3: TGTGCCAGCAGCCATGAGCGGGAGTACTGGAATGAGCAGTTCTTC.

The chain's CDR3 is CASTSQGKSSYEQYF. The CDR3 DNA reads TGTGCCAGCACCTCACAGGGGAAGAGCTCCTACGAGCAGTACTTC. The chain uses TRBV28 and TRBJ2-7; 7 positions match TRBD1. Trimming took 7 bases from V and 0 from J; bases not matched to a gene: 9. The germline CDR1 and CDR2 sequences are MDHEN and SYDVKM. This CDR3 is built from 15 residues.

The chain joins TRBV5-1 to TRBJ1-4, with D uncertain. The V gene lost 0 bases and the J gene lost 8 bases, with 17 bases spanning the gap. This CDR3 region has 16 residues. Germline lookup yields CDR1 SGHRS and CDR2 YFSETQ. CDR3 bases: TGCGCCAGCAGCTTGGAATATCAGGCCCTAGGGGAAAAACTGTTTTTT. Translation gives CASSLEYQALGEKLFF.

CDR3: CASSLRQVYGYTF. CDR3 DNA sequence: TGTGCCAGCAGCTTGCGACAGGTCTATGGCTACACCTTC. The chain joins TRBV5-5 to TRBJ1-2; tentative D call: TRBD1 (6 bases). Trimming took off 1 base at V and 4 bases at J, with 8 bases between the two ends. The CDR3 is 13 amino acids. CDR1 is SGHKS, CDR2 YYEKEE, per germline (reference sequence).

This chain uses TRBV5-4 with TRBJ2-3, with TRBD2 matching over 7 bases. The CDR3 contains 14 residues. Germline V gives CDR1 SGHNT, CDR2 YYREEE (reference sequence). Losses at the gene ends were 3 bases for V and 5 bases for J; bases not matched to a gene: 6. CDR3 DNA: TGTGCCAGCAGCTGGGGGACGGGGGGAGATACGCAGTATTTT. Translating gives CASSWGTGGDTQYF.

The chain has TRBV7-2 and TRBJ1-6; 8 bases are shared with TRBD1. CDR3 size: 15 residues. Trimming took 4 bases from V and 9 from J; bases not matched to a gene: 8. Germline assignment: CDR1 SGHTA and CDR2 FQGNSA. The chain's CDR3 is CASSSRQGHFSPLHF. CDR3 nucleotides: TGTGCCAGCAGCTCGAGACAGGGGCACTTTTCACCCCTCCACTTT.